This TCR beta chain was identified in a study of T cells in Graves' hyperthyroidism and ophthalmopathy. Findings and limits, study-wide: Using 13 V-J features, a model discriminated ophthalmopathy from stable hyperthyroidism.

Diagnoses rested on clinical symptoms, serum thyroxine and TRAb, thyroid ultrasound and orbital computed tomography. A remark on this clonotype: The antigen remains unidentified.

Amplification of TCR beta CDR3 regions was performed using RNA transcripts as template. Carried out on the TCR CDR3, a first-round RT-PCR used the HTBI primer set. Via MiXCR, TCRdb re-called the multiplex PCR reads, giving one row per CDR3 protein. This table has hundreds of thousands of distinct CDR3 sequences, over 40% appearing once. The receptor comes from an adult man with Graves' disease, either hyperthyroidism or ophthalmopathy (not recorded which). Sequences were obtained from peripheral blood or thyroid tissue (not recorded which).

The CDR3 DNA is TGTGCCAGCAGTGCACAATACGAGCAGTACTTC. As protein: CASSAQYEQYF. V gene TRBV28 combines with J gene TRBJ2-7; D call uncertain. In germline, CDR1 is MDHEN, CDR2 SYDVKM. V was cut by 5 bases and J by 4 bases, with 6 bases left in between. The CDR3 length is 11 residues.